The 23 T cell receptor beta chains listed next were all sequenced from one sample in a study of post-analysis software for immune sequencing data. Study-level results: Patients used a few TRBV segments, including TRBV5-6, TRBV5-1 and TRBV20-1, more often than controls.

The antigens these receptors bind are not known. Researchers reported that TCR beta cDNA libraries carried unique molecular identifiers. MiXCR, run by TCRdb on the PCR reads, gives a single entry per CDR3 protein. The table includes about 680,000 distinct CDR3 sequences, approximately 59% detected once. Sequenced input: blood. These receptor sequences come from a girl aged 2 to 10 with multiple sclerosis.

The chain carries TRBV20-1 and TRBJ1-2; 9 bases match TRBD1. With 6 bases clipped from V and 6 bases from J, the junction kept 5 bases outside the gene matches. Germline CDR1 reads DFQATT; CDR2 reads SNEGSKA (reference sequence). The CDR3 has 12 amino acids. The CDR3: CSANTGGDGYTF. CDR3 nucleotide sequence: TGCAGTGCCAACACAGGGGGCGATGGCTACACCTTC.

This sequence joins TRBV3-1 and TRBJ1-2, with a tentative D call TRBD1 (5 bases). The CDR3 has 15 amino acids. The V end lost 2 bases, the J end lost 4 bases, and 14 bases lay between the germline ends. Germline V gene data show CDR1 as LGHDT and CDR2 as YNNKEL (reference sequence). The CDR3 reads CASSQRSAGPYGYTF. The CDR3 DNA reads TGTGCCAGCAGCCAAAGATCGGCAGGGCCCTATGGCTACACCTTC.

This clonotype was found a few times. This chain uses TRBV7-2 with TRBJ2-3; 8 nucleotides agree with TRBD1. The CDR3 contains 16 residues. The ends lost 3 bases at V and 4 bases at J; junction bases unmatched: 9. CDR1 SGHTA and CDR2 FQGNSA come from the germline V gene. The DNA of the CDR3 is TGTGCCAGCAGCTTCTTACCCGGGACAGGCGCAGATACGCAGTATTTT. It translates to CASSFLPGTGADTQYF.

The chain has TRBV12-3 or TRBV12-4 and TRBJ1-1; a weak D match, TRBD1 (5 bases). The V gene lost 11 bases and the J gene lost 3 bases, with 10 bases spanning the gap. The CDR3 consists of 11 residues. For the CDR3, the DNA is TGTGCCGTCAGAGGGGACACTGAAGCTTTCTTT. Its protein is CAVRGDTEAFF.

This chain connects TRBV5-1 to TRBJ1-1, with unresolved D. Trimming removed 3 bases from V and 1 base from J, with 16 bases in between. The CDR3 loop spans 16 amino acids. Per the germline V gene, CDR1 is SGHRS and CDR2 is YFSETQ. The CDR3 DNA sequence: TGCGCCAGCAGCTCCCCTCGAGGAGTCGGGAACACTGAAGCTTTCTTT. It encodes CASSSPRGVGNTEAFF. Full variable domain (remainder filled in from reference TRBV5-1 and TRBJ1-1): KAGVTQTPRYLIKTRGQQVTLSCSPISGHRSVSWYQQTPGQGLQFLFEYFSETQRNKGNFPGRFSGRQFSNSRSEMNVSTLELGDSALYLCASSSPRGVGNTEAFFGQGTRLTVV.

V usage is TRBV4-1 and J usage is TRBJ2-3, with D perhaps TRBD1 (5 bases). This CDR3 region has 15 residues. V lost 3 bases and J lost 3, with 13 bases in between. Germline CDR1 is MGHRA and CDR2 is YSYEKL. The CDR3 protein is CASSQLARTTDTQYF. CDR3 sequence (DNA): TGCGCCAGCAGCCAGTTAGCTAGGACAACAGATACGCAGTATTTT.

Here the CDR3 DNA reads TGTGCCAGCAGCCCCACGGGGGGGAAAGAGACCCAGTACTTC. It codes for CASSPTGGKETQYF. The chain combines TRBV9 with TRBJ2-5; TRBD2 matches at 8 bases. Germline V CDR1 and CDR2: SGDLS, YYNGEE. Trimming removed 4 bases from V and 3 bases from J; junction bases left unmatched: 5. The CDR3 is 14 amino acids.

This sequence joins TRBV27 and TRBJ1-2; 7 bases fit TRBD1. V shed 6 bases, J shed 6 bases, and the junction held 7 bases outside the gene matches. Germline CDR1 is MNHEY and CDR2 is SMNVEV (reference sequence). This CDR3 has 13 amino acids. CDR3 in amino acids: CASSRDRVHGYTF. The CDR3, as DNA: TGTGCCAGCAGCCGCGACAGGGTCCATGGCTACACCTTC.

The chain is built from TRBV13 and TRBJ2-4, with D possibly TRBD1 on 6 matching bases. Near its end, the DNA agrees better with TRBJ2-7, so the J call may be wrong. Germline V gene lookup returns CDR1 PRHDT and CDR2 FYEKMQ (reference sequence). There are 14 residues in the CDR3. The CDR3: CASSLTGRWNEQYF. The DNA of the CDR3 is TGTGCCAGCAGCTTAACAGGGCGGTGGAACGAGCAGTACTTC.

The chain couples TRBV10-3 to TRBJ2-3, with D possibly matching TRBD2 (5 bases). CDR1 is ENHRY, CDR2 SYGVKD, per germline. Trimming left V 2 bases short and J 1 base short, with 10 bases between. The CDR3 sequence is 15 residues long. The CDR3 spells CAISELGVGTDTQYF. DNA of the CDR3: TGTGCCATCAGTGAGCTGGGAGTGGGCACAGATACGCAGTATTTT.

The chain recombines TRBV20-1 with TRBJ1-2, with D tentatively TRBD1 (5 bases). CDR1 and CDR2 (germline): DFQATT, SNEGSKA (reference sequence). V lost 3 bases to trimming and J lost 7 bases, with 12 bases between them. The CDR3 runs 12 residues. The CDR3 nucleotides are TGCAGTGCTAGCCGAGGGGCGGGTGGCTACACCTTC. Protein: CSASRGAGGYTF.

This sequence joins TRBV7-2 and TRBJ2-4, with D uncertain. The germline gives CDR1 SGHTA, CDR2 FQGNSA. Deletions cut 1 base from V and 0 bases from J, with 13 bases between. The CDR3 is 17 amino acids. The CDR3 DNA reads as TGTGCCAGCAGCTTAGTGGGTACCCCCTTAGCCAAAAACATTCAGTACTTC. Translating gives CASSLVGTPLAKNIQYF.

The chain joins TRBV5-1 to TRBJ2-7, with a weak D call TRBD2 (6 bases). V was shortened by 0 bases and J by 7 bases, with 11 bases between the two germline ends. The CDR3 totals 13 residues. Germline assignment: CDR1 SGHRS and CDR2 YFSETQ. Here the CDR3 reads CASSLGGGEEQYF. DNA of the CDR3: TGCGCCAGCAGCTTGGGAGGAGGGGAAGAGCAGTACTTC.

The J gene is TRBJ2-1, the V gene TRBV6-2 or TRBV6-3; D not certain. Trimming removed 2 bases from V and 7 bases from J, with 12 bases in between. This CDR3 has 14 amino acids. From germline, CDR1 is MNHEY and CDR2 SVGEGT. The CDR3 reads CASSYRVDQNEQFF. The CDR3 DNA reads TGTGCCAGCAGTTACAGGGTCGATCAGAATGAGCAGTTCTTC.

The chain carries TRBV14 and TRBJ2-7; D ambiguous. This CDR3 comprises 15 residues. The germline V gene has CDR1 SGHDN and CDR2 FVKESK. Trimming left V 4 bases short and J 4 bases short, with 17 bases between. The CDR3 spells CASSPSGAESYEQYF. The CDR3 DNA follows: TGTGCCAGCAGCCCCTCAGGAGCAGAGTCGTACGAGCAGTACTTC. Full variable domain (outside the CDR3, taken from reference TRBV14 and TRBJ2-7): EAGVTQFPSHSVIEKGQTVTLRCDPISGHDNLYWYRRVMGKEIKFLLHFVKESKQDESGMPNNRFLAERTGGTYSTLKVQPAELEDSGVYFCASSPSGAESYEQYFGPGTRLTVT.

The V and J genes are TRBV2 and TRBJ1-2; TRBD1 matches 7 bases. The CDR3 extends over 14 amino acids. Trimming cost V 8 bases and J 4 bases; bases outside gene matches: 10. Per the germline V gene, CDR1 is SNHLY and CDR2 is FYNNEI. In DNA form, the CDR3 reads TGTGCCAGCCTCCCAGGGGGTCTGAGCTATGGCTACACCTTC. This sequence encodes CASLPGGLSYGYTF.

The V call is TRBV5-6, the J call TRBJ2-7; 8 nucleotides line up with TRBD1. CDR3 length: 14 amino acids. V dropped 4 bases and J dropped 6; count of bases not matched to a gene: 9. CDR1 and CDR2 from the germline V gene are SGHDT and YYEEEE. The CDR3: CASSRRQGRVEQYF. In DNA form, the CDR3 reads TGTGCCAGCAGCAGGAGACAGGGGCGCGTCGAGCAGTACTTC.

The V call is TRBV13, the J call TRBJ2-7; D may be TRBD2 (5 bases). The tail of the sequence fits TRBJ2-5 better, so the J call may be wrong. Germline V gives CDR1 PRHDT, CDR2 FYEKMQ (reference sequence). This CDR3 contains 13 residues. Here the CDR3 reads CASSLSSGGTQYF. CDR3 nucleotide sequence: TGTGCCAGCAGCTTAAGCTCCGGAGGGACCCAGTACTTC.

The chain uses TRBV9 and TRBJ1-1; D possibly corresponds to TRBD1 (6 bases). This CDR3 contains 13 residues. CDR1 and CDR2 (germline): SGDLS, YYNGEE. V gave up 7 bases and J gave up 1 base, with 11 bases separating them. The CDR3 is CASRRGENTEAFF. CDR3 nucleotide sequence: TGTGCCAGCCGGAGGGGGGAGAACACTGAAGCTTTCTTT.

This clonotype was recorded a few times. J is TRBJ1-2 and V is TRBV7-2; D not certain. This CDR3 has 16 residues. V lost 1 base and J lost 0, with 12 bases in between. CDR1 SGHTA and CDR2 FQGNSA come from the germline V gene. The CDR3 protein is CASSLGPGSSNYGYTF. CDR3 bases: TGTGCCAGCAGCTTAGGGCCCGGGTCGTCTAACTATGGCTACACCTTC.

This clonotype has only a few counts. The chain couples TRBV7-9 to TRBJ2-7; TRBD2 is a possible D gene (5 bases). The last part of the DNA fits TRBJ2-5 better; the J call may be wrong. CDR3 length: 14 amino acids. The germline V gene has CDR1 SEHNR and CDR2 FQNEAQ (reference sequence). CDR3 nucleotide sequence: TGTGCCAGCAGCCCACCCGACGAGGGAGAGACCCAGTACTTC. Translated: CASSPPDEGETQYF.

V is TRBV5-6 and J is TRBJ2-1, with 7 bases that match TRBD1. This CDR3 region has 15 residues. CDR1 is SGHDT, CDR2 YYEEEE, per germline. V was pared by 2 bases and J by 4 bases, with 6 bases of the junction left unmatched. The CDR3 is CASSFSGQLYNEQFF. CDR3 nucleotide sequence: TGTGCCAGCAGCTTCTCGGGACAGCTATACAATGAGCAGTTCTTC.

The gene calls are TRBV20-1 and TRBJ2-1; D unresolved. Germline assignment: CDR1 DFQATT and CDR2 SNEGSKA (reference sequence). CDR3 length equals 13 residues. Deletions cut 7 bases from V and 7 bases from J, with 17 bases between. This chain's CDR3 is CSGEAPEENEQFF. The CDR3 DNA sequence: TGCAGTGGTGAAGCTCCTGAGGAGAATGAGCAGTTCTTC.